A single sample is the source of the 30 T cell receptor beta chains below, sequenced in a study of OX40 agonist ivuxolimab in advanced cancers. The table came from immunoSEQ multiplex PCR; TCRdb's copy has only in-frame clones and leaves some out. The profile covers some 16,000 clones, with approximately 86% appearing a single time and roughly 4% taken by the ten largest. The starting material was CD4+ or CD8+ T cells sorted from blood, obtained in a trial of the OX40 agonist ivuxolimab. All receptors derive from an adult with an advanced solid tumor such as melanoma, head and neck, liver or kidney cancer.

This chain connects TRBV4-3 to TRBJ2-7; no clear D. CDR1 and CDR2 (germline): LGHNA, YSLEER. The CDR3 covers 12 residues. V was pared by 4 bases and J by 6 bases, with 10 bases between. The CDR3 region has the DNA TGCGCCAGCAGCCTCAGAGGCGGCGAGCAGTACTTC. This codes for CASSLRGGEQYF.

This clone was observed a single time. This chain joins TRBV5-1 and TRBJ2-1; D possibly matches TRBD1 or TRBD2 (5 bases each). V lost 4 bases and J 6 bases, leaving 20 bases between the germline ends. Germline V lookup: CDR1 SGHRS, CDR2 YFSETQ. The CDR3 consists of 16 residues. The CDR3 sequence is CASSDDSGSPGNEQFF. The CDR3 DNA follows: TGCGCCAGCAGCGATGATTCAGGGAGCCCGGGCAATGAGCAGTTCTTC.

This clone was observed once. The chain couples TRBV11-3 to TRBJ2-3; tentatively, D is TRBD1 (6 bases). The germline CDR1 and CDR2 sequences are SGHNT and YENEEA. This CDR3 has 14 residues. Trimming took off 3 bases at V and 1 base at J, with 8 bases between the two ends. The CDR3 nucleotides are TGTGCCAGCAGCTTTAACAGGGGCACAGATACGCAGTATTTT. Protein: CASSFNRGTDTQYF.

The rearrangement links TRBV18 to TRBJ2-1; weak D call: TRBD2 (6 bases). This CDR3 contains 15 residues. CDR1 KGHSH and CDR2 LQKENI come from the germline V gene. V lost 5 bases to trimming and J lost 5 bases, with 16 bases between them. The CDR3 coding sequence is TGTGCCAGCTCAACCCAACCCGCGGGGCACAATGAGCAGTTCTTC. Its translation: CASSTQPAGHNEQFF.

The CDR3 DNA is TGTGCCAGCAGCTCGCTGGGGAACCGCGGAGAGACCCAGTACTTC. Encoded protein: CASSSLGNRGETQYF. The gene calls are TRBV11-2 and TRBJ2-5; D is undetermined. The CDR3 spans 15 residues. Trimming cost V 4 bases and J 4 bases, with 16 bases left between them. Per germline, CDR1 SGHAT and CDR2 FQNNGV. Supplemented by reference TRBV11-2 and TRBJ2-5, the full variable domain reads EAGVAQSPRYKIIEKRQSVAFWCNPISGHATLYWYQQILGQGPKLLIQFQNNGVVDDSQLPKDRFSAERLKGVDSTLKIQPAKLEDSAVYLCASSSLGNRGETQYFGPGTRLLVL.

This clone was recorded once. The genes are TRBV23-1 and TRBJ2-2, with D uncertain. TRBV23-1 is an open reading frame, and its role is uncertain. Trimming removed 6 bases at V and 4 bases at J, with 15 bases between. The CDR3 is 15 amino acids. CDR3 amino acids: CASRLGPWGTGELFF. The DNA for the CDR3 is TGCGCCAGCAGGCTTGGTCCATGGGGCACCGGGGAGCTGTTTTTT.

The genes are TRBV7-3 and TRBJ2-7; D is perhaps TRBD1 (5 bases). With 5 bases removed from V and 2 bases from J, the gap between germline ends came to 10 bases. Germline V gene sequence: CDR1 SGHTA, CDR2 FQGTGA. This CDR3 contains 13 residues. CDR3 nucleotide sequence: TGTGCCAGCAGCCCAGGGTTCCCCTACGAGCAGTACTTC. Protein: CASSPGFPYEQYF.

Written as DNA, the CDR3 is TGTGCCAGCAGCTCGGGACACAAAGCCTACGAGCAGTACTTC. Translated: CASSSGHKAYEQYF. The chain has TRBV2 and TRBJ2-7; perhaps TRBD1 as D (6 bases). The CDR3 is 14 residues long. CDR1 is SNHLY, CDR2 FYNNEI, per germline. V was trimmed by 6 bases and J by 2 bases, leaving 14 bases between them.

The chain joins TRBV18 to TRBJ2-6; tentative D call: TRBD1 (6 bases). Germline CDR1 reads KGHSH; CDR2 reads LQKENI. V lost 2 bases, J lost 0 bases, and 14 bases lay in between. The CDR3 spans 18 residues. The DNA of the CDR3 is TGTGCCAGCTCACCAAACAGGGTACCTAGCTCTGGGGCCAACGTCCTGACTTTC. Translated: CASSPNRVPSSGANVLTF.

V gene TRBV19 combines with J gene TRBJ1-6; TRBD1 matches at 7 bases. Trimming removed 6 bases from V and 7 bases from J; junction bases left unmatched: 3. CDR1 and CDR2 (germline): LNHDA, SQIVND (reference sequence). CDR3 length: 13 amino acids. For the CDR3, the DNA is TGTGCCAGTAGCACGGACAGGAATTCACCCCTCCACTTT. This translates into CASSTDRNSPLHF.

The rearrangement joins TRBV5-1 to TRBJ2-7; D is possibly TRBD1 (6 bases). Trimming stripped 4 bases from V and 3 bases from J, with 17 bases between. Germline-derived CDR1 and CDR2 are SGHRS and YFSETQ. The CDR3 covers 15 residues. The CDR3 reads CASSQAGTPDYEQYF. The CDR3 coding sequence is TGCGCCAGCAGCCAAGCCGGGACACCTGACTACGAGCAGTACTTC.

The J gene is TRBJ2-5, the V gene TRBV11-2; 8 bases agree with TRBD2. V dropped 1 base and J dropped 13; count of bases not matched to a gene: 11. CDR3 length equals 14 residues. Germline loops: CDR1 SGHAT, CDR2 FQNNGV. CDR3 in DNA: TGTGCCAGCAGCTTAGGTTTCCAGCGGGAGCACCTGTACTTC. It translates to CASSLGFQREHLYF.

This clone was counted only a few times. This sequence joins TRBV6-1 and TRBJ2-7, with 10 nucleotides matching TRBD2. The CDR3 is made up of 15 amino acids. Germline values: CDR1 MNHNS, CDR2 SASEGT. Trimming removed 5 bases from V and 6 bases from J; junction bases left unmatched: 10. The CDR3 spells CASSRQGTSVSEQYF. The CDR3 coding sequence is TGTGCCAGCAGTCGACAGGGGACTAGCGTGTCCGAGCAGTACTTC.

CDR3 DNA sequence: TGTGCCACCCTAGGGGGGGACAGATACACAGATACGCAGTATTTT. This encodes CATLGGDRYTDTQYF. The rearrangement links TRBV19 to TRBJ2-3; D is perhaps TRBD1 or TRBD2 (7 bases each). The CDR3 is 15 residues long. V was shortened by 10 bases and J by 2 bases, with 19 bases between the two germline ends. Germline V CDR1 and CDR2: LNHDA, SQIVND (reference sequence).

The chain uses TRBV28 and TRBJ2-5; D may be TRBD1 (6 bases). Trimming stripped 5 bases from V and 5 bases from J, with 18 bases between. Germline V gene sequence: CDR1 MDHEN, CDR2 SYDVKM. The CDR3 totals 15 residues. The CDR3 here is CASSPMGQGMETQYF. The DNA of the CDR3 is TGTGCCAGCAGTCCGATGGGACAAGGGATGGAGACCCAGTACTTC.

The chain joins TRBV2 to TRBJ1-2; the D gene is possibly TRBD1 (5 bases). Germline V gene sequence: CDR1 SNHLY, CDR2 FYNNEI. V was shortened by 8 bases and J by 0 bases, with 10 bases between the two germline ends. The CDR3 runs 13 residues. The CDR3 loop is CASGATPNYGYTF. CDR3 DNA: TGTGCCAGCGGGGCCACTCCTAACTATGGCTACACCTTC.

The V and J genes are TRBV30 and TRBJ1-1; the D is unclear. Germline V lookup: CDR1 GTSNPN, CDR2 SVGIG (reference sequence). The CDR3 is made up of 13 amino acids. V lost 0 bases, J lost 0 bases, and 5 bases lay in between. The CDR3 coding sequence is TGTGCCTGGAGTGTTGGTATGAACACTGAAGCTTTCTTT. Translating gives CAWSVGMNTEAFF.

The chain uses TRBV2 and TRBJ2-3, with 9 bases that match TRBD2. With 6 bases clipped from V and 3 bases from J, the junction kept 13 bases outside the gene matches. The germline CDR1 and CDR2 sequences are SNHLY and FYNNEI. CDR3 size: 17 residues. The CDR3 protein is CASRPARLAGRTDTQYF. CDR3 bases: TGTGCCAGCAGACCCGCTAGGCTAGCGGGAAGGACAGATACGCAGTATTTT.

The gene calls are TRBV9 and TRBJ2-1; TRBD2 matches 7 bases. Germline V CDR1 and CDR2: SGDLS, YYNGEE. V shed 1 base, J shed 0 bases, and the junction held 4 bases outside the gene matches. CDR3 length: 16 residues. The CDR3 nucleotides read TGTGCCAGCAGCGTACTAGCGGCGAGCTCCTACAATGAGCAGTTCTTC. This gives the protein CASSVLAASSYNEQFF.

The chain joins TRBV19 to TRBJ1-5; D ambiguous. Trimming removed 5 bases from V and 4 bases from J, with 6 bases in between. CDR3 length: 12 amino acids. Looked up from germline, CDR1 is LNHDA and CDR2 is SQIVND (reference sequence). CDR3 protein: CASSLINQPQHF. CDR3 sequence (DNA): TGTGCCAGTAGTCTCATTAATCAGCCCCAGCATTTT.

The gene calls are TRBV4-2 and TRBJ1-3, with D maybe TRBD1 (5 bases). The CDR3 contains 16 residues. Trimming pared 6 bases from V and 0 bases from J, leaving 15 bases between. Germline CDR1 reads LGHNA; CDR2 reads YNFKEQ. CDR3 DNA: TGTGCCAGCAGTCGTGACAGTACTGACTCTGGAAACACCATATATTTT. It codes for CASSRDSTDSGNTIYF.

As DNA, the CDR3 is TGCGCCAGCAGCTCGGCAGGGGGTAGTGAGCAGTTCTTC. Protein: CASSSAGGSEQFF. The rearrangement uses TRBV5-1 and TRBJ2-1, with 7 bases matching TRBD1. The J segment lost 9 bases and the V segment lost 3 bases, leaving 6 bases of the junction unmatched. The CDR3 totals 13 residues. Germline CDR1 and CDR2: SGHRS and YFSETQ.

The DNA for the CDR3 is TGTGCCAGCAGCTTGGAGGCAGCTCTTAAAGAGACCCAGTACTTC. It encodes CASSLEAALKETQYF. V and J are TRBV5-5 and TRBJ2-5; no clear D. Germline CDR1 reads SGHKS; CDR2 reads YYEKEE (reference sequence). The V and J ends lost 0 bases and 3 bases respectively, with 12 bases between them. The CDR3 has 15 residues.

The CDR3 is CASSLAGKGGTDTQYF. The CDR3 nucleotides read TGCGCCAGCAGCTTGGCGGGGAAGGGAGGCACAGATACGCAGTATTTT. The chain carries TRBV5-1 and TRBJ2-3; the D gene is possibly TRBD2 (5 bases). Germline V gives CDR1 SGHRS, CDR2 YFSETQ. Trimming took 0 bases from V and 1 from J, leaving 12 bases between them. CDR3 size: 16 residues.

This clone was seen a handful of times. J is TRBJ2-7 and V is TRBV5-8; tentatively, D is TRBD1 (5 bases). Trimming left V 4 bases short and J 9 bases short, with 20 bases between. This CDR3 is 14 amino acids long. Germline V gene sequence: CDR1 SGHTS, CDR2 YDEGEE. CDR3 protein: CASSMETENERQYF. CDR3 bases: TGTGCCAGCAGCATGGAGACAGAGAACGAGCGGCAGTACTTC.

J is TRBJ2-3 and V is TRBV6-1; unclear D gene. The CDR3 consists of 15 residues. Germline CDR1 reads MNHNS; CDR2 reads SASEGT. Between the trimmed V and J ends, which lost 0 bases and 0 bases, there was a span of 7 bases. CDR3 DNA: TGTGCCAGCAGTGAAGCGGGCCGCAGCACAGATACGCAGTATTTT. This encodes CASSEAGRSTDTQYF.

In DNA form, the CDR3 reads TGTGCCAGTAGTATCCGGGACATTGGTCCTTACGAGCAGTACTTC. It translates to CASSIRDIGPYEQYF. V is TRBV19 and J is TRBJ2-7; D is possibly TRBD1 (6 bases). CDR1 LNHDA and CDR2 SQIVND come from the germline V gene (reference sequence). The CDR3 has 15 amino acids. V was clipped by 3 bases and J by 4 bases, with 16 bases between them.

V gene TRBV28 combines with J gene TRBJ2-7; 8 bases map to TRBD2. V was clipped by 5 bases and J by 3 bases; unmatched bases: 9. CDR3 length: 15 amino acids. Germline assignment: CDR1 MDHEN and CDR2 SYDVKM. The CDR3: CASSQRGGRRYEQYF. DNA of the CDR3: TGTGCCAGCAGTCAAAGGGGCGGGAGGCGCTACGAGCAGTACTTC.

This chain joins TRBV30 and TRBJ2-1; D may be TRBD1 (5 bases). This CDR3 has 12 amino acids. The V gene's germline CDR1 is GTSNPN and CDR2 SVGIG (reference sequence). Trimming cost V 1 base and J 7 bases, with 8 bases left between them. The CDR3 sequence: CAWSGGRNEQFF. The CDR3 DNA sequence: TGTGCCTGGAGTGGGGGCCGTAATGAGCAGTTCTTC.

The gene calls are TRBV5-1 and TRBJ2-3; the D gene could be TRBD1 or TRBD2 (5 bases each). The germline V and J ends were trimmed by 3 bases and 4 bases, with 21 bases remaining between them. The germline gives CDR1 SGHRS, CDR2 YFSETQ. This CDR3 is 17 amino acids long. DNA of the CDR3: TGCGCCAGCAGCTACGCCACGGGGCAGGGAAGTGCAGATACGCAGTATTTT. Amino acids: CASSYATGQGSADTQYF. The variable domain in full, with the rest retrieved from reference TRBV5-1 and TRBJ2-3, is KAGVTQTPRYLIKTRGQQVTLSCSPISGHRSVSWYQQTPGQGLQFLFEYFSETQRNKGNFPGRFSGRQFSNSRSEMNVSTLELGDSALYLCASSYATGQGSADTQYFGPGTRLTVL.